A selection of T cell receptor beta chains follows, all from one sample in a study of shared clonotypes between healthy human individuals. Clones were sequenced by immunoSEQ multiplex PCR, and TCRdb holds only the in-frame ones, with some missing. Of millions of clones detected, roughly 91% appear once; the ten largest clones hold about 1.5%. The specimen was naive CD8+ T cells from PBMCs. The source of these receptors is a man aged 18 to 30 in good health. Some clones in this sample may be carry-over from other donors' samples. Both conserved end residues are part of each CDR3. The D gene is left open where the match is weak. Clone sizes are given selectively: once, few, many, or a class where the clone is expanded.

clone_size | j_call | d_call | v_call | cdr3_aa | cdr3_nt
NA | TRBJ2-3 | TRBD1 | TRBV6-1 | CASRSGQGLADTQYF | TGTGCCAGCAGGTCGGGACAGGGATTGGCAGATACGCAGTATTTT
NA | TRBJ2-7 | TRBD2 | TRBV7-9 | CASSLMGLKSYEQYF | TGTGCCAGCAGCTTAATGGGACTAAAGTCCTACGAGCAGTACTTC
NA | TRBJ2-1 | TRBD2 | TRBV28 | CASSKTSFSGWEQFF | TGTGCCAGCAGTAAGACTAGCTTCTCCGGGTGGGAGCAGTTCTTC
NA | TRBJ2-1 | TRBD2 | TRBV27 | CASSSPQMRLADNEQFF | TGTGCCAGCAGTTCACCCCAAATGAGACTAGCGGACAATGAGCAGTTCTTC
NA | TRBJ2-1 | TRBD2 | TRBV10-3 | CAIRRTSGASYNEQFF | TGTGCCATCAGAAGGACTAGCGGGGCTTCCTACAATGAGCAGTTCTTC
NA | TRBJ1-4 | NA | TRBV6-6 | CASSYIATNEKLFF | TGTGCCAGCAGTTACATTGCAACTAATGAAAAACTGTTTTTT
NA | TRBJ2-2 | TRBD1 | TRBV7-9 | CASWGDRPNTGELFF | TGTGCCAGCTGGGGGGACAGGCCGAACACCGGGGAGCTGTTTTTT
NA | TRBJ2-7 | TRBD1 | TRBV9 | CASSARGARTGITYEQYF | TGTGCCAGCAGCGCGAGAGGGGCCAGGACAGGGATTACCTACGAGCAGTACTTC
few | TRBJ1-1 | NA | TRBV27 | CASSPIPLDTEAFF | TGTGCCAGCAGTCCCATTCCCCTTGACACTGAAGCTTTCTTT
once | TRBJ2-5 | NA | TRBV7-2 | CASSVTSLETQYF | TGTGCCAGCAGCGTCACTAGTCTGGAGACCCAGTACTTC
NA | TRBJ2-7 | TRBD2 | TRBV19 | CASSIDARESSYEQYF | TGTGCCAGTAGTATAGATGCGCGGGAGTCCTCCTACGAGCAGTACTTC
NA | TRBJ2-1 | NA | TRBV9 | CASSVGLAKATQFF | TGTGCCAGCAGCGTAGGTCTAGCCAAAGCCACCCAGTTCTTC
NA | TRBJ2-7 | TRBD2 | TRBV29-1 | CSVESTGTSGYEQYF | TGCAGCGTTGAATCTACCGGGACTAGCGGATACGAGCAGTACTTC
NA | TRBJ2-3 | TRBD2 | TRBV11-2 | CASSRAGGGSDTQYF | TGTGCCAGCAGCCGAGCGGGAGGGGGGTCAGATACGCAGTATTTT
NA | TRBJ1-2 | NA | TRBV15 | CATSRGDRNYGYTF | TGTGCCACCAGCAGAGGTGACAGAAACTATGGCTACACCTTC
NA | TRBJ2-7 | TRBD1 | TRBV5-6 | CASSLGTGTREQYF | TGTGCCAGCAGCTTGGGGACAGGTACGCGCGAGCAGTACTTC
once | TRBJ2-1 | NA | TRBV27 | CASTPRAGEATYNEQFF | TGTGCCAGCACCCCTCGCGCAGGGGAGGCGACCTACAATGAGCAGTTCTTC
once | TRBJ1-1 | NA | TRBV5-1 | CASSPRGFNTEAFF | TGCGCCAGCAGCCCCCGCGGGTTTAACACTGAAGCTTTCTTT